The 13 T cell receptor beta chains in this list originate from one sample, sequenced in a study of blood T cell repertoires in COVID-19. TCRdb's table, derived via immunoSEQ multiplex PCR, lists solely in-frame clones and lacks some. The sample lists about 210,000 clones, around 81% occurring once. The source material was PBMCs or T cells enriched from blood (not recorded which). All receptors come from a woman in her forties or fifties with acute COVID-19.

The rearrangement uses TRBV7-2 and TRBJ2-5; D possibly corresponds to TRBD2 (6 bases). The CDR3 totals 14 residues. The V and J ends lost 4 bases and 2 bases respectively, with 11 bases between them. Per the germline V gene, CDR1 is SGHTA and CDR2 is FQGNSA. The CDR3 spells CASSWAGSQETQYF. The CDR3 DNA reads as TGTGCCAGCAGCTGGGCCGGGAGTCAAGAGACCCAGTACTTC. The variable domain in full, with the rest retrieved from reference TRBV7-2 and TRBJ2-5, is GAGVSQSPSNKVTEKGKDVELRCDPISGHTALYWYRQSLGQGLEFLIYFQGNSAPDKSGLPSDRFSAERTGGSVSTLTIQRTQQEDSAVYLCASSWAGSQETQYFGPGTRLLVL.

The rearrangement uses TRBV27 and TRBJ1-1; D might be TRBD1 (6 bases). This CDR3 is built from 13 residues. The V gene's germline CDR1 is MNHEY and CDR2 SMNVEV (reference sequence). Between the trimmed V and J ends, which lost 8 bases and 1 base, there was a span of 11 bases. This CDR3 reads CASQTGQNTEAFF. The CDR3 DNA reads as TGTGCCAGCCAAACAGGGCAGAACACTGAAGCTTTCTTT.

The V gene is TRBV7-2, the J gene TRBJ1-2; D is possibly TRBD1 (5 bases). V lost 2 bases and J lost 2, with 12 bases in between. The germline CDR1 and CDR2 sequences are SGHTA and FQGNSA. The CDR3 has 15 residues. The CDR3 DNA is TGTGCCAGCAGCTTAATGCAGACAGTAAACTATGGCTACACCTTC. Its protein is CASSLMQTVNYGYTF.

This chain links TRBV6-5 with TRBJ2-1; D not resolved. V was shortened by 2 bases and J by 5 bases, with 10 bases between the two germline ends. CDR1 is MNHEY, CDR2 SVGAGI, per germline. The CDR3 runs 14 residues. In DNA, the CDR3 is TGTGCCAGCAGTTACGATCTAGTTAACAATGAGCAGTTCTTC. Its translation is CASSYDLVNNEQFF.

This clone was detected only once. V gene TRBV9 combines with J gene TRBJ2-3, with 9 bases aligning to TRBD1. Germline values: CDR1 SGDLS, CDR2 YYNGEE. This CDR3 region has 16 residues. V was pared by 3 bases and J by 2 bases, with 7 bases of the junction left unmatched. The CDR3 sequence is CASSGPGTGHTDTQYF. In nucleotides, the CDR3 is TGTGCCAGCAGCGGCCCCGGGACAGGGCACACAGATACGCAGTATTTT.

The genes are TRBV11-2 and TRBJ2-1; 7 bases are a match to TRBD1. Trimming at V came to 6 bases and at J to 1 base, leaving 6 bases not matched to a gene. Germline assignment: CDR1 SGHAT and CDR2 FQNNGV. This CDR3 is 15 amino acids long. CDR3 in amino acids: CASRGLQGSYNEQFF. The CDR3, as DNA: TGTGCCAGCAGGGGGCTACAGGGGTCCTACAATGAGCAGTTCTTC.

This clone was seen a handful of times. The chain couples TRBV10-1 to TRBJ2-7; D remains ambiguous. The V gene's germline CDR1 is WNHNN and CDR2 SYGVQD (reference sequence). Trimming pared 10 bases from V and 1 base from J, leaving 23 bases between. This CDR3 contains 16 residues. The CDR3 loop is CAMNWYGHPFSYEQYF. The DNA of the CDR3 is TGCGCCATGAACTGGTATGGGCATCCTTTTTCCTACGAGCAGTACTTC.

This clone was counted only a few times. This chain uses TRBV24-1 with TRBJ2-6; 11 nucleotides match TRBD1. J was trimmed by 0 bases and V by 7 bases; bases with no gene match: 4. The CDR3 has 17 residues. The germline V gene has CDR1 KGHDR and CDR2 SFDVKD. CDR3 sequence reads: CATRPGQGVSGANVLTF. The CDR3 region has the DNA TGTGCCACCAGACCGGGACAGGGGGTCTCTGGGGCCAACGTCCTGACTTTC.

V is TRBV5-1 and J is TRBJ1-2; D is ambiguous. CDR1 is SGHRS, CDR2 YFSETQ, per germline. Trimming took 4 bases from V and 5 from J, leaving 12 bases between them. The CDR3 contains 13 residues. The CDR3 nucleotides are TGCGCCAGCAGCCATGACGGAGAATATGGCTACACCTTC. It encodes CASSHDGEYGYTF.

The rearrangement links TRBV19 to TRBJ1-1; TRBD1 aligns across 7 bases. CDR3 length: 15 residues. V lost 5 bases to trimming and J lost 1 base; unmatched junction nucleotides: 7. The germline V gene has CDR1 LNHDA and CDR2 SQIVND (reference sequence). In nucleotides, the CDR3 is TGTGCCAGTAGTCCTCCGACAGGGAGGAACACTGAAGCTTTCTTT. Amino acid sequence: CASSPPTGRNTEAFF.

This clone was seen a single time. V is TRBV7-8 and J is TRBJ2-7; 8 bases agree with TRBD2. Germline V lookup: CDR1 SGHVS, CDR2 FQNEAQ. The trim removed 3 bases at V and 2 bases at J, leaving 3 bases unmatched. The CDR3 is 14 amino acids. As DNA, the CDR3 is TGTGCCAGCAGCTTCAGCGGGGGACCCTACGAGCAGTACTTC. This codes for CASSFSGGPYEQYF.

V gene TRBV19 combines with J gene TRBJ2-4, with D possibly matching TRBD2 (5 bases). Germline lookup yields CDR1 LNHDA and CDR2 SQIVND (reference sequence). The CDR3 has 15 residues. Trimming removed 8 bases from V and 4 bases from J, with 18 bases in between. CDR3 in amino acids: CASRSHAGGKNIQYF. In DNA, the CDR3 is TGTGCCAGTCGGAGTCACGCGGGCGGGAAAAACATTCAGTACTTC.

V is TRBV27 and J is TRBJ2-2, with 7 bases that match TRBD1. Losses at the gene ends were 5 bases for V and 0 bases for J; bases not matched to a gene: 6. The CDR3 runs 16 residues. Germline values: CDR1 MNHEY, CDR2 SMNVEV (reference sequence). The CDR3: CASSRDRAANTGELFF. DNA of the CDR3: TGTGCCAGCAGTCGAGACAGGGCCGCGAACACCGGGGAGCTGTTTTTT.